The 30 T cell receptor beta chains in this list originate from one sample, sequenced in a study of T cells in localized non-small cell lung cancer. Assay: immunoSEQ multiplex PCR; the TCRdb copy retains only in-frame clones and omits some. This table has 30,000 to 40,000 clones, about 90% appearing once. The sequenced sample was peripheral blood, obtained before any cancer treatment. These TCRs come from a man aged 35 to 70 with stage I lung adenocarcinoma.

This clone is deemed medium-sized (0.01 to 0.1%). V is TRBV6-1 and J is TRBJ2-5; 11 nucleotides line up with TRBD2. The V gene's germline CDR1 is MNHNS and CDR2 SASEGT. Unmatched junction bases numbered 7, after V lost 5 bases and J lost 5 bases. This CDR3 has 15 residues. The chain's CDR3 is CASSILAGGGETQYF. CDR3 sequence (DNA): TGTGCCAGCAGTATATTAGCGGGAGGGGGGGAGACCCAGTACTTC.

This sequence joins TRBV7-9 and TRBJ2-4, with D tentatively TRBD1 (6 bases). Germline loops: CDR1 SEHNR, CDR2 FQNEAQ (reference sequence). This CDR3 has 15 amino acids. Trimming took off 5 bases at V and 5 bases at J, with 16 bases between the two ends. The CDR3 is CASSPRGGSQNIQYF. As DNA, the CDR3 is TGTGCCAGCAGCCCCCGAGGGGGATCCCAAAACATTCAGTACTTC.

This chain uses TRBV13 with TRBJ1-1, with 9 bases identical to TRBD1. The CDR3 runs to 13 residues. Germline CDR1 PRHDT, CDR2 FYEKMQ (reference sequence). The trim removed 3 bases at V and 7 bases at J, leaving 3 bases unmatched. The CDR3 bases are TGTGCCAGCAGCTTCGGGACAGGGAATGAAGCTTTCTTT. Translation gives CASSFGTGNEAFF.

J is TRBJ2-1 and V is TRBV7-3; D is ambiguous. In germline, CDR1 is SGHTA, CDR2 FQGTGA. The V and J ends lost 3 bases and 2 bases respectively, with 5 bases between them. This CDR3 has 13 residues. The CDR3 DNA sequence: TGTGCCAGCAGCTTGACTGCCTACAATGAGCAGTTCTTC. Encoded protein: CASSLTAYNEQFF.

In this sample, this clone turned up a few times. The chain employs TRBV7-2 and TRBJ1-5; D gene unclear. Trimming removed 3 bases at V and 2 bases at J, with 5 bases between. CDR3 length: 13 amino acids. Germline lookup yields CDR1 SGHTA and CDR2 FQGNSA. CDR3 sequence (DNA): TGTGCCAGCAGCTTGGTCGGCAATCAGCCCCAGCATTTT. This sequence encodes CASSLVGNQPQHF.

This chain joins TRBV9 and TRBJ2-1; D unresolved. CDR3 length: 14 amino acids. Germline V gene data show CDR1 as SGDLS and CDR2 as YYNGEE. Trimming shortened V by 1 base and J by 0 bases, and 5 bases separated the two germline ends. The CDR3 coding sequence is TGTGCCAGCAGCGTACTGAGCTCCTACAATGAGCAGTTCTTC. Translated, it gives CASSVLSSYNEQFF. Using reference TRBV9 and TRBJ2-1 for the parts outside the CDR3, the full variable domain is DSGVTQTPKHLITATGQRVTLRCSPRSGDLSVYWYQQSLDQGLQFLIQYYNGEERAKGNILERFSAQQFPDLHSELNLSSLELGDSALYFCASSVLSSYNEQFFGPGTRLTVL.

This chain links TRBV6-5 with TRBJ2-3, with D possibly being TRBD1 or TRBD2 (6 bases each). Trimming stripped 5 bases from V and 2 bases from J, with 14 bases between. The CDR3 length is 15 residues. Germline values: CDR1 MNHEY, CDR2 SVGAGI. The CDR3, as DNA: TGTGCCAGCAGTCCCCGGGGGCCGTACACAGATACGCAGTATTTT. Translation gives CASSPRGPYTDTQYF.

The chain joins TRBV6-6 to TRBJ2-1; D could derive from TRBD1 or TRBD2 (5 bases each). The CDR3 covers 14 residues. V was shortened by 4 bases and J by 7 bases, with 14 bases between the two germline ends. The germline V gene has CDR1 MNHNY and CDR2 SVGAGI (reference sequence). The CDR3 is CASSSWGSRNEQFF. DNA of the CDR3: TGTGCCAGCAGTTCTTGGGGGAGTAGGAATGAGCAGTTCTTC.

V gene TRBV28 combines with J gene TRBJ1-5; 7 bases are shared with TRBD1. The germline CDR1 and CDR2 sequences are MDHEN and SYDVKM. J was trimmed by 6 bases and V by 6 bases; bases with no gene match: 14. The CDR3 totals 16 residues. The CDR3 DNA reads as TGTGCCAGCAGCCGGACAGGAGCGGCGTCAGGTCAGCCCCAGCATTTT. Translation gives CASSRTGAASGQPQHF.

The chain carries TRBV6-9 and TRBJ1-5; TRBD1 matches at 8 bases. The germline CDR1 and CDR2 sequences are MNHGY and SVAAGI. With V trimmed by 5 bases and J by 2 bases, 8 bases remained unmatched. The CDR3 is 16 amino acids. The CDR3 reads CASSPWGQVRNQPQHF. The CDR3, as DNA: TGTGCCAGCAGTCCTTGGGGACAGGTACGCAATCAGCCCCAGCATTTT.

The chain couples TRBV19 to TRBJ2-2; 9 bases map to TRBD1. V was clipped by 7 bases and J by 6 bases; unmatched bases: 9. Germline V gene sequence: CDR1 LNHDA, CDR2 SQIVND (reference sequence). The CDR3 loop spans 15 amino acids. The CDR3 protein is CASKDRGRVAGELFF. As DNA, the CDR3 is TGTGCCAGTAAGGACAGGGGCCGCGTAGCCGGGGAGCTGTTTTTT.

The rearrangement links TRBV18 to TRBJ2-5, with TRBD2 matching over 13 bases. Germline values: CDR1 KGHSH, CDR2 LQKENI. The junction had 4 bases not matched to a gene; V was cut back by 6 bases and J by 3 bases. The CDR3 covers 15 residues. The CDR3 reads CASSRGLAGEETQYF. DNA of the CDR3: TGTGCCAGCTCCCGAGGACTAGCGGGAGAAGAGACCCAGTACTTC.

The chain carries TRBV5-1 and TRBJ2-5; 9 bases fit TRBD2. J lost 5 bases, V lost 0 bases, and 8 bases had no gene match. The V gene's germline CDR1 is SGHRS and CDR2 YFSETQ. This CDR3 has 16 residues. CDR3 nucleotides: TGCGCCAGCAGCTTGGCTGGCGGGAGGGCCGGGGAGACCCAGTACTTC. Residues: CASSLAGGRAGETQYF.

The rearrangement links TRBV27 to TRBJ2-1, with TRBD2 matching over 11 bases. V dropped 9 bases and J dropped 5; count of bases not matched to a gene: 3. This CDR3 spans 13 amino acids. Germline V CDR1 and CDR2: MNHEY, SMNVEV (reference sequence). CDR3 loop: CASTGLADNEQFF. Here the CDR3 DNA reads TGTGCCAGTACGGGACTAGCGGACAATGAGCAGTTCTTC.

The chain links TRBV5-1 to TRBJ2-2, with 7 bases lining up with TRBD1. Germline V gives CDR1 SGHRS, CDR2 YFSETQ. The CDR3 is made up of 15 amino acids. V lost 1 base and J lost 3; bases outside the gene matches: 3. The CDR3 spells CASSLRGQYTGELFF. In DNA form, the CDR3 reads TGCGCCAGCAGCTTGAGGGGGCAATACACCGGGGAGCTGTTTTTT.

This CDR3 is CASSQDSASNTEAFF. CDR3 coding DNA: TGCGCCAGCAGCCAAGATTCAGCTTCGAACACTGAAGCTTTCTTT. The V call is TRBV4-3, the J call TRBJ1-1; D gene uncertain. Germline CDR1 and CDR2: LGHNA and YSLEER. CDR3 length: 15 residues. Trimming stripped 0 bases from V and 1 base from J, with 9 bases between.

The chain couples TRBV9 to TRBJ1-5; D is uncertain. V was clipped by 0 bases and J by 4 bases, with 8 bases between them. The CDR3 runs 14 residues. Germline lookup yields CDR1 SGDLS and CDR2 YYNGEE. The CDR3 here is CASSVDLNNQPQHF. For the CDR3, the DNA is TGTGCCAGCAGCGTAGATTTGAATAATCAGCCCCAGCATTTT. Filled out from reference TRBV9 and TRBJ1-5, the complete variable domain reads DSGVTQTPKHLITATGQRVTLRCSPRSGDLSVYWYQQSLDQGLQFLIQYYNGEERAKGNILERFSAQQFPDLHSELNLSSLELGDSALYFCASSVDLNNQPQHFGDGTRLSIL.

The rearrangement links TRBV28 to TRBJ2-7; TRBD2 agrees at 8 bases. The CDR3 runs 15 residues. After removal of 5 bases from V and 3 bases from J, the junction contained 9 bases not matched to a gene. CDR1 and CDR2 from the germline V gene are MDHEN and SYDVKM. The CDR3, as DNA: TGTGCCAGCAGTCCGGGAGGGACTCGGTACTACGAGCAGTACTTC. This gives the protein CASSPGGTRYYEQYF.

V and J are TRBV27 and TRBJ1-2; tentative D call: TRBD1 (6 bases). Trimming pared 3 bases from V and 3 bases from J, leaving 14 bases between. Germline loops: CDR1 MNHEY, CDR2 SMNVEV (reference sequence). The length of the CDR3 is 15 residues. The CDR3 here is CASSFAGEKDYGYTF. The CDR3 DNA reads as TGTGCCAGCAGTTTTGCAGGGGAGAAGGACTATGGCTACACCTTC.

CDR3 DNA: TGTGCCAGCAGTTTGGACCTAGTTCGGAACACTGAAGCTTTCTTT. Protein sequence: CASSLDLVRNTEAFF. This chain connects TRBV27 to TRBJ1-1; D unclear. This CDR3 region has 15 residues. V was cut by 3 bases and J by 1 base, with 12 bases left in between. Germline V gene sequence: CDR1 MNHEY, CDR2 SMNVEV (reference sequence).

DNA for the CDR3: TGTGCCAGCAGTCGACAGGGAGGCAATCAGCCCCAGCATTTT. The encoded protein is CASSRQGGNQPQHF. V gene TRBV6-5 combines with J gene TRBJ1-5, with 7 bases that match TRBD1. After removal of 5 bases from V and 2 bases from J, the junction contained 3 bases not matched to a gene. Germline V gene data show CDR1 as MNHEY and CDR2 as SVGAGI. CDR3 length equals 14 residues.

This chain joins TRBV2 and TRBJ2-7; D unresolved. Germline loops: CDR1 SNHLY, CDR2 FYNNEI. The V gene lost 6 bases and the J gene lost 2 bases, with 8 bases spanning the gap. The CDR3 has 12 amino acids. The CDR3 coding sequence is TGTGCCAGCAGGGATGCCACCTACGAGCAGTACTTC. Protein: CASRDATYEQYF.

The chain employs TRBV5-1 and TRBJ1-2, with 8 positions matching TRBD1. From germline, CDR1 is SGHRS and CDR2 YFSETQ. The CDR3 totals 14 residues. V shed 5 bases and J 6 bases; nucleotides not matched to a gene: 9. The CDR3 protein is CASSRGGTGDGYTF. DNA of the CDR3: TGCGCCAGCAGTCGGGGCGGGACAGGCGATGGCTACACCTTC.

The genes are TRBV19 and TRBJ2-5; D possibly corresponds to TRBD1 (5 bases). Trimming stripped 1 base from V and 5 bases from J, with 14 bases between. The CDR3 extends over 15 amino acids. Germline CDR1 is LNHDA and CDR2 is SQIVND (reference sequence). The CDR3 region has the DNA TGTGCCAGTAGTATAGCCCAGGGCGTAGGGGAGACCCAGTACTTC. It encodes CASSIAQGVGETQYF. The full variable domain, in which reference TRBV19 and TRBJ2-5 provide the parts outside the CDR3, is DGGITQSPKYLFRKEGQNVTLSCEQNLNHDAMYWYRQDPGQGLRLIYYSQIVNDFQKGDIAEGYSVSREKKESFPLTVTSAQKNPTAFYLCASSIAQGVGETQYFGPGTRLLVL.

This clone has just one count. The chain has TRBV7-3 and TRBJ2-5; 10 nucleotides agree with TRBD2. Germline CDR1 and CDR2: SGHTA and FQGTGA. J was trimmed by 3 bases and V by 1 base; bases with no gene match: 8. The CDR3 sequence is 17 residues long. The CDR3 DNA reads as TGTGCCAGCAGCTTAAATCCGCGCGGACTAGCGGAAGAGACCCAGTACTTC. This translates into CASSLNPRGLAEETQYF.

The CDR3 sequence: CATSRDQGAEEQFF. The CDR3 DNA reads as TGTGCCACCAGCAGAGATCAGGGGGCCGAAGAGCAGTTCTTC. This chain connects TRBV15 to TRBJ2-1; TRBD1 aligns across 8 bases. Germline values: CDR1 LNHNV, CDR2 YYDKDF (reference sequence). V lost 0 bases to trimming and J lost 10 bases; unmatched junction nucleotides: 5. The CDR3 has 14 residues. Variable domain in full (rest from reference TRBV15 and TRBJ2-1): DAMVIQNPRYQVTQFGKPVTLSCSQTLNHNVMYWYQQKSSQAPKLLFHYYDKDFNNEADTPDNFQSRRPNTSFCFLDIRSPGLGDTAMYLCATSRDQGAEEQFFGPGTRLTVL.

This clone was seen only once. This sequence joins TRBV7-9 and TRBJ1-2, with TRBD1 matching 7 bases. The CDR3 totals 16 residues. Trimming took 5 bases from V and 2 from J; bases not matched to a gene: 11. Germline V lookup: CDR1 SEHNR, CDR2 FQNEAQ (reference sequence). This CDR3 is CASSLQTGRGNYGYTF. In DNA, the CDR3 is TGTGCCAGCAGCCTCCAGACAGGGCGGGGAAACTATGGCTACACCTTC.

The V gene is TRBV30, the J gene TRBJ2-1, with TRBD2 matching over 8 bases. The CDR3 totals 14 residues. Trimming removed 1 base from V and 7 bases from J; junction bases left unmatched: 6. CDR1 and CDR2 (germline): GTSNPN, SVGIG (reference sequence). This CDR3 reads CAWSASGSGNEQFF. DNA of the CDR3: TGTGCCTGGAGTGCCAGCGGGAGTGGAAATGAGCAGTTCTTC.

V gene TRBV7-3 combines with J gene TRBJ2-7; TRBD1 agrees at 7 bases. V lost 5 bases and J lost 0; bases outside the gene matches: 7. This CDR3 comprises 15 residues. Germline CDR1 and CDR2: SGHTA and FQGTGA. CDR3 protein: CASSQGGGNSYEQYF. The CDR3 DNA reads as TGTGCCAGCAGCCAAGGGGGCGGCAACTCCTACGAGCAGTACTTC.

The V and J genes are TRBV15 and TRBJ2-2; 8 nucleotides match TRBD1. CDR1 is LNHNV and CDR2 is YYDKDF in the germline V gene (reference sequence). This CDR3 has 16 residues. Germline trimming cut 3 bases from V and 4 bases from J; bases unmatched to any gene: 7. This CDR3 reads CATSRGQVWSTGELFF. The DNA for the CDR3 is TGTGCCACCAGCAGGGGACAGGTTTGGAGCACCGGGGAGCTGTTTTTT.